The 5 T cell receptor beta chains in this list originate from one sample, sequenced in a study of early T cells in non-severe SARS-CoV-2 infection. TCRdb recomputed calls from the 5' RACE reads with MiXCR, one row per CDR3 protein. Counted here are nearly 50,000 distinct CDR3 sequences, 6.2% occurring once; the ten biggest clones make up about 7%. Source: whole blood, taken at baseline. All receptors derive from an adult who was a healthcare worker with PCR-confirmed SARS-CoV-2 infection or an uninfected control (not recorded which).

This clonotype came up many times. The genes are TRBV29-1 and TRBJ1-1, with D tentatively TRBD1 (6 bases). The CDR3 extends over 14 amino acids. Trimming took 6 bases from V and 4 from J, leaving 18 bases between them. Germline-derived CDR1 and CDR2 are SQVTM and ANQGSEA. The CDR3 loop is CSVESRGQSTEAFF. CDR3 sequence (DNA): TGCAGCGTGGAGAGCAGGGGACAATCCACTGAAGCTTTCTTT.

In its sample, this clonotype was seen a few times. The rearrangement joins TRBV12-5 to TRBJ2-7, with 7 bases aligning to TRBD2. After removal of 6 bases from V and 8 bases from J, the junction contained 10 bases not matched to a gene. This CDR3 region has 13 residues. Looked up from germline, CDR1 is LGHNT and CDR2 is FRNRAP. The CDR3 nucleotides are TGTGCTAGTGGCCAGAAGACTAGCCCCCAGCAGTACTTC. Translated: CASGQKTSPQQYF.

V is TRBV7-6 and J is TRBJ2-5; perhaps TRBD2 as D (5 bases). In germline, CDR1 is SGHVS, CDR2 FNYEAQ. CDR3 length: 15 amino acids. Trimming took 5 bases from V and 3 from J, leaving 16 bases between them. CDR3 nucleotide sequence: TGTGCCAGCAGCCTAATCTCCCAGAGGGAAGAGACCCAGTACTTC. Residues: CASSLISQREETQYF.

This clonotype showed up many times. The rearrangement links TRBV12-3 or TRBV12-4 to TRBJ1-1; D is undetermined. The ends were cut back, 5 bases at V and 0 bases at J, with 4 bases in the middle. CDR3 length: 12 residues. As DNA, the CDR3 is TGTGCCAGCAGTGTCATGAACACTGAAGCTTTCTTT. Translation gives CASSVMNTEAFF.

This clonotype was counted at least ten times. The chain employs TRBV5-1 and TRBJ2-7, with 9 bases identical to TRBD2. The CDR3 extends over 18 amino acids. The V gene end was trimmed by 0 bases and the J gene end by 4 bases; junction bases not matched to a gene: 14. Germline V lookup: CDR1 SGHRS, CDR2 YFSETQ. The CDR3 sequence is CASSLVVFGLAGRYEQYF. CDR3 DNA: TGCGCCAGCAGCTTGGTAGTGTTCGGCCTAGCGGGGCGATACGAGCAGTACTTC.